This T cell receptor (beta chain) was recovered during a study of blood T cell repertoires in COVID-19. Study-level information: Donors in the United States, Italy and Spain gave samples during acute or convalescent COVID-19.

In the source study's methods: The authors estimated nucleated cell counts from reference gene primer amplification. The data were produced by immunoSEQ multiplex PCR, yet TCRdb's version contains in-frame clones alone and is incomplete. V, J and clone size are taken as reported in that table, and D and trimming were inferred from the DNA itself. The profile shows 11,000 to 15,000 clones, more than 65% of them singletons. This sequence originates from a human donor in a cohort sampled during active COVID-19. The sample taken for sequencing was peripheral blood.

CDR3 coding DNA: TGTGCCACCACCCCCTTATTAACACCACCCTACGAGCAGTACTTC. Translation gives CATTPLLTPPYEQYF. The chain carries TRBV10-3 and TRBJ2-7; D gene ambiguous. The germline CDR1 and CDR2 sequences are ENHRY and SYGVKD. The ends were cut back, 10 bases at V and 2 bases at J, with 21 bases in the middle. This CDR3 is built from 15 residues.